This T cell receptor (beta chain) was identified during a study of Tregs in tolerant kidney transplant recipients. The study, taken as a whole, reports: Biological reproducibility was not directly addressed, but technical replication error appeared minimal. Findings come from small patient numbers and require larger validation. Expanding Tregs on activated donor B cells appeared to best identify donor-specific TCRbeta clones.

The assay was immunoSEQ multiplex PCR, and TCRdb's table has in-frame clones only and misses some. The data contain fewer than 150,000 clones, roughly nine tenths of them singletons. With 4 bases clipped from V and 6 bases from J, the junction kept 5 bases outside the gene matches. The CDR3 is 13 amino acids. CDR1 and CDR2 (germline): SGHKS, YYEKEE (reference sequence). Thawed PBMCs were FACS-sorted into unstimulated CD4+CD25+CD127- regulatory T cells, CD4+CD25- non-regulatory cells, CD4 and CD8 cells. A word on this clone: Its antigen is currently unknown.

The source material was CD4+ T cells from blood. This receptor was taken from a human donor in good health. V is TRBV5-5 and J is TRBJ1-2; 8 bases match TRBD1. The CDR3 is CASSLGQGNGYTF. CDR3 DNA sequence: TGTGCCAGCAGCCTAGGACAGGGAAATGGCTACACCTTC.